This TCR beta chain came from a study of beta chain features in type 1 diabetes. Study-wide results and caveats: A moderate, significant TCRB CDR3 shortening appeared in type 1 diabetes across four CD4+ subsets.

The entirety of the isolated RNA underwent reverse transcription, so expressed TCRB transcripts were sequenced. Some clones are missing from TCRdb's copy, which holds only in-frame ones; the method was immunoSEQ multiplex PCR. The top ten hold around 7% of the sample, which has roughly 300,000 clones, about 14% seen once. With regard to this clone: No antigen is known for it.

The CDR3 totals 14 residues. V shed 5 bases, J shed 6 bases, and the junction held 5 bases outside the gene matches. CDR1 and CDR2 from the germline V gene are SNHLY and FYNNEI. The sequencing sample was made of central memory CD4+ T cells from blood. This sequence joins TRBV2 and TRBJ1-5; TRBD1 matches at 9 bases. The sequence was collected from a man aged 25-40 years in good health. The CDR3 protein is CASSSGTGSQPQHF. The DNA for the CDR3 is TGTGCCAGCAGTTCCGGGACAGGGAGTCAGCCCCAGCATTTT.